This is a list of T cell receptor beta chains from one sample in a study of identifying expanded T cells in peripheral blood. Only in-frame clones appear in the TCRdb table, and some are missing; sequencing was by immunoSEQ multiplex PCR. This sample yields 60,000 to 65,000 clones, of which about 83% are seen a single time; approximately 20% belongs to the top ten. Sequencing was performed on blood. Every receptor here comes from a person between 18 and 75 years old in good health. Each CDR3 is given with its conserved first and last residue. A D gene is named only where the DNA matches it firmly. Not all rows give a size; the values are once, few, many and, for expanded clones, a class.

len: 14; d_gene: NA; j_gene: TRBJ1-2; v_gene: TRBV19; abundance: few; CDR3aa: CASLGRGLLNGYTF; CDR3nt: TGTGCCAGTCTGGGCAGGGGACTGTTGAATGGCTACACCTTC
len: 16; d_gene: TRBD1; j_gene: TRBJ1-3; v_gene: TRBV19; abundance: NA; CDR3aa: CASSTYGQGSGNTIYF; CDR3nt: TGTGCCAGTAGTACCTATGGACAGGGCTCTGGAAACACCATATATTTT
len: 12; d_gene: NA; j_gene: TRBJ1-1; v_gene: TRBV2; abundance: NA; CDR3aa: CASSTDNTEAFF; CDR3nt: TGTGCCAGCAGTACGGACAACACTGAAGCTTTCTTT
len: 14; d_gene: NA; j_gene: TRBJ1-2; v_gene: TRBV5-1; abundance: NA; CDR3aa: CASSLDGRESGYTF; CDR3nt: TGCGCCAGCAGCTTGGACGGGAGGGAGAGCGGCTACACCTTC
len: 18; d_gene: TRBD1; j_gene: TRBJ2-1; v_gene: TRBV5-1; abundance: NA; CDR3aa: CASSLGAPGTGIYNEQFF; CDR3nt: TGCGCCAGCAGCTTGGGAGCCCCCGGGACAGGGATCTACAATGAGCAGTTCTTC
len: 14; d_gene: NA; j_gene: TRBJ2-2; v_gene: TRBV7-3; abundance: NA; CDR3aa: CASSFTTGSRELFF; CDR3nt: TGTGCCAGCAGCTTCACCACAGGGTCGCGGGAGCTGTTTTTT
len: 14; d_gene: NA; j_gene: TRBJ2-7; v_gene: TRBV5-4; abundance: NA; CDR3aa: CASSSRGSEWEQYF; CDR3nt: TGTGCCAGCAGCTCCCGGGGGAGCGAGTGGGAGCAGTACTTC
len: 16; d_gene: TRBD1; j_gene: TRBJ1-2; v_gene: TRBV7-8; abundance: NA; CDR3aa: CASSPLPDRGRYGYTF; CDR3nt: TGTGCCAGCAGCCCCCTCCCGGACAGGGGAAGGTATGGCTACACCTTC
len: 14; d_gene: NA; j_gene: TRBJ2-7; v_gene: TRBV7-8; abundance: NA; CDR3aa: CASSQDSVPYEQYF; CDR3nt: TGCGCCAGCAGCCAGGACAGCGTTCCCTACGAGCAGTACTTC
len: 14; d_gene: TRBD1; j_gene: TRBJ1-4; v_gene: TRBV5-5; abundance: NA; CDR3aa: CASSNTGGDEKLFF; CDR3nt: TGTGCCAGCAGTAACACAGGGGGGGATGAAAAACTGTTTTTT
len: 16; d_gene: NA; j_gene: TRBJ1-1; v_gene: TRBV6-5; abundance: NA; CDR3aa: CASSYLGTGSVTEAFF; CDR3nt: TGTGCCAGCAGTTACTTGGGTACGGGGAGCGTCACTGAAGCTTTCTTT
len: 15; d_gene: NA; j_gene: TRBJ2-7; v_gene: TRBV5-5; abundance: NA; CDR3aa: CASSLGPGAAYEQYF; CDR3nt: TGTGCCAGCAGCTTGGGGCCAGGGGCTGCCTACGAGCAGTACTTC
len: 16; d_gene: NA; j_gene: TRBJ2-1; v_gene: TRBV10-3; abundance: NA; CDR3aa: CAISDRIGAIINEQFF; CDR3nt: TGTGCCATCAGTGATCGGATCGGGGCTATAATTAATGAGCAGTTCTTC